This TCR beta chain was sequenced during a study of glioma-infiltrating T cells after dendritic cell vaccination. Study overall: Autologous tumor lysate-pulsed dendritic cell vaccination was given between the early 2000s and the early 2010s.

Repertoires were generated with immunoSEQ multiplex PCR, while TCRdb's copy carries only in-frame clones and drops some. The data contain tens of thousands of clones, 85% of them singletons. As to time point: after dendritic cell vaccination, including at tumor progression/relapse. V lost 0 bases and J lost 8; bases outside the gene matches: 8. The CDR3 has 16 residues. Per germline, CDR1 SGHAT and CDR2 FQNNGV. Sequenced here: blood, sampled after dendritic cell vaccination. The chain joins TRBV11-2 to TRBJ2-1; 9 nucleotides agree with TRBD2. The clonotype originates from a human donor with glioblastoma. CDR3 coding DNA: TGTGCCAGCAGCTTAGATCAGGGCGGGAGGGCGGATGAGCAGTTCTTC. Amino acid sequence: CASSLDQGGRADEQFF.